Listed here are 2 T cell receptor beta chains from one sample, sequenced in a study of blood T cell repertoires in COVID-19. The method was immunoSEQ multiplex PCR; TCRdb's version includes in-frame clones alone and lacks a portion of them. The data contain hundreds of thousands of clones, around 87% of them singletons. Sequenced: peripheral blood. Receptors originate from a woman aged 55 to 70 with COVID-19, enrolled during active disease.

The chain has TRBV15 and TRBJ2-2; possibly TRBD2 for D (5 bases). The CDR3 covers 16 residues. Germline loops: CDR1 LNHNV, CDR2 YYDKDF (reference sequence). The V gene lost 5 bases and the J gene lost 6 bases, with 19 bases spanning the gap. The CDR3 reads CATSVTGSESAGELFF. The DNA of the CDR3 is TGTGCCACCAGCGTCACGGGGTCGGAGAGTGCCGGGGAGCTGTTTTTT.

V gene TRBV19 combines with J gene TRBJ1-2; D gene uncertain. Trimming stripped 11 bases from V and 0 bases from J, with 10 bases between. The CDR3 sequence is 12 residues long. CDR1 and CDR2 from the germline V gene are LNHDA and SQIVND (reference sequence). DNA of the CDR3: TGTGCCGTCGGGGAAGCTAACTATGGCTACACCTTC. It codes for CAVGEANYGYTF. The full variable domain, rest sourced from reference TRBV19 and TRBJ1-2, is DGGITQSPKYLFRKEGQNVTLSCEQNLNHDAMYWYRQDPGQGLRLIYYSQIVNDFQKGDIAEGYSVSREKKESFPLTVTSAQKNPTAFYLCAVGEANYGYTFGSGTRLTVV.